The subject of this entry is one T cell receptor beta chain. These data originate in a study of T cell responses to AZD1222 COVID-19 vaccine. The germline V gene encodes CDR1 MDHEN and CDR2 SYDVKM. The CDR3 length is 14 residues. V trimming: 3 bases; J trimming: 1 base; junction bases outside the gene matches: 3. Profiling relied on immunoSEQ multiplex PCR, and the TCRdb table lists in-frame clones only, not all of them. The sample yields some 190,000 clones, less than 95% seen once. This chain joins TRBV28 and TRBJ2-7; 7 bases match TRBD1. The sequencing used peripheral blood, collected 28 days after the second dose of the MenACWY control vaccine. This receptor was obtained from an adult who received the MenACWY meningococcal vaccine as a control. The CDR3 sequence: CASSLQTGSYEQYF. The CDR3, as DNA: TGTGCCAGCAGTTTGCAGACAGGGTCCTACGAGCAGTACTTC.